In this sample, the clone carrying this T cell receptor (beta chain) turned up a few times. The sample belongs to a study of T cell repertoires in cytomegalovirus infection. TCRdb recomputed calls from the reads with MiXCR, one row per CDR3 protein. This sample yields around 180,000 distinct CDR3 sequences, of which roughly 19% are seen a single time; approximately 2.9% belongs to the top ten. Material for sequencing was PBMCs. This TCR came from a human donor in good health (CMV status not recorded). Some clones in this sample may be carry-over from other donors' samples.

CDR3 region: CASSEDTGGNSPLHF. CDR3 nucleotides: TGTGCCAGCAGTGAAGACACAGGGGGGAATTCACCCCTCCACTTT. The gene calls are TRBV6-1 and TRBJ1-6, with 8 nucleotides matching TRBD1. Germline CDR1 reads MNHNS; CDR2 reads SASEGT. This CDR3 is 15 amino acids long. The V segment lost 1 base and the J segment 7 bases; nucleotides outside the gene matches: 3.